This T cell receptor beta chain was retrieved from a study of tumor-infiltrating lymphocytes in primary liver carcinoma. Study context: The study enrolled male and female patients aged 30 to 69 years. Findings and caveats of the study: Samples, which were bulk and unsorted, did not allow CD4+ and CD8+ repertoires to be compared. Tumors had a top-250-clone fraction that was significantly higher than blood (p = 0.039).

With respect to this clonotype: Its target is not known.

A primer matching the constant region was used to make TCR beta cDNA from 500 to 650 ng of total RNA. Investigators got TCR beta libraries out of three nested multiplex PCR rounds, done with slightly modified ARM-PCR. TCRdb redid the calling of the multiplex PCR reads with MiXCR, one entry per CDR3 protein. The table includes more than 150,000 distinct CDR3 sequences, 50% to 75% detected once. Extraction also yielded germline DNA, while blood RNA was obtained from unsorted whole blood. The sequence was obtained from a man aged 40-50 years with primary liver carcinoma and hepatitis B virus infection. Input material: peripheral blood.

The CDR3 loop is CASTPNGSGLVEQFF. CDR3 in DNA: TGCGCCAGCACCCCTAACGGGAGTGGATTAGTTGAGCAGTTCTTC. The chain carries TRBV10-2 and TRBJ2-1; D possibly corresponds to TRBD2 (6 bases). CDR3 length: 15 residues. Germline CDR1 is WSHSY and CDR2 is SAAADI. With 7 bases removed from V and 9 bases from J, the gap between germline ends came to 22 bases.